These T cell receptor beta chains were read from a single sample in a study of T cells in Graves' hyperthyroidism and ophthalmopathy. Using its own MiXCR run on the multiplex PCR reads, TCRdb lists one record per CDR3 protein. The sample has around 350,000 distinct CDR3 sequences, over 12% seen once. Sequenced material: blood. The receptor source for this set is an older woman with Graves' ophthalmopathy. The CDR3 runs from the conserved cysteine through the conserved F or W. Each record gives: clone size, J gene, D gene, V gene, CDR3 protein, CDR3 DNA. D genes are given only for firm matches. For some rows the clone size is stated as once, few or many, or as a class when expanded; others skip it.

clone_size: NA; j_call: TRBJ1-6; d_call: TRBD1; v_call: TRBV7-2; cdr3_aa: CASSRQGPGNSPLHF; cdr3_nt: TGTGCCAGCAGCCGACAGGGCCCGGGGAATTCACCCCTCCACTTT
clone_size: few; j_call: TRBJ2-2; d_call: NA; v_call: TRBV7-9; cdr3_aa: CASSLGHRDVTGELFF; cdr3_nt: TGTGCCAGCAGCTTAGGCCACCGGGATGTCACCGGGGAGCTGTTTTTT
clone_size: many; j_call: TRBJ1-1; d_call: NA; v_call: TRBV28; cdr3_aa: CASSFGWGTEAFF; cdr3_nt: TGTGCCAGCAGTTTTGGCTGGGGCACTGAAGCTTTCTTT
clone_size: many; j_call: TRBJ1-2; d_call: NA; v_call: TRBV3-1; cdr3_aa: CASGSEGYGYTF; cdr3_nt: TGTGCCAGCGGGTCCGAGGGGTATGGCTACACCTTC
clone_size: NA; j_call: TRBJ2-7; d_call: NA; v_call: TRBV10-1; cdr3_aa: CASSAFRDSLQLQYF; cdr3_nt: TGCGCCAGCAGTGCATTTAGGGACTCCCTACAGTTGCAGTACTTC
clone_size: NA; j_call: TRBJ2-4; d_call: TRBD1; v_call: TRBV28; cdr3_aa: CASSPDRGGRSRESNIQYF; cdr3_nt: TGTGCCAGCAGTCCCGACAGGGGGGGGAGGTCAAGGGAGAGCAACATTCAGTACTTC
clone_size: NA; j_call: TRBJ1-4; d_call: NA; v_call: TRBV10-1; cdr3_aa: CASSESGPTEKLFF; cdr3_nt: TGCGCCAGCAGTGAGTCCGGGCCGACTGAAAAACTGTTTTTT
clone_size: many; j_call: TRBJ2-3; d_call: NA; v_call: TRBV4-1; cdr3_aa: CASSHPEDTQYF; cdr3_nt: TGCGCCAGCAGCCACCCTGAGGATACGCAGTATTTT
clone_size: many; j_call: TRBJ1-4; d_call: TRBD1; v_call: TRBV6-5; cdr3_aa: CASSYSGQGSEKLFF; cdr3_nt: TGTGCCAGCAGTTACTCGGGACAGGGGAGTGAAAAACTGTTTTTT
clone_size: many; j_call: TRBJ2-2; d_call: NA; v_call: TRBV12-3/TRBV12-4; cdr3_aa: CASSYHTGFSNTGELFF; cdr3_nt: TGTGCCAGCAGTTACCACACTGGGTTCTCGAACACCGGGGAGCTGTTTTTT